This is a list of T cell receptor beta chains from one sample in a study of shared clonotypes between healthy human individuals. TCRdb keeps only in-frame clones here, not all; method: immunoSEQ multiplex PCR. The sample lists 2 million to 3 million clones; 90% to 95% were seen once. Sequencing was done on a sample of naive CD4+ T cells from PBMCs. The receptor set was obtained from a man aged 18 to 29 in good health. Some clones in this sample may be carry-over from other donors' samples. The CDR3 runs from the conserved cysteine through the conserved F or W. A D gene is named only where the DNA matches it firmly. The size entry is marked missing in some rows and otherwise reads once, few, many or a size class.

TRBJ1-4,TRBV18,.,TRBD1,TGTGCCAGCTCACCGCCGGGACAGGGAGGAGAAAAACTGTTTTTT,CASSPPGQGGEKLFF
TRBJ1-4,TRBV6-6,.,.,TGTGCCAGCAGTAAATTCTCAGGGGCAAATGAAAAACTGTTTTTT,CASSKFSGANEKLFF
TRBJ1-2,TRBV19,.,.,TGTGCCAGTTCAGGGAGGTATGGCTACACCTTC,CASSGRYGYTF
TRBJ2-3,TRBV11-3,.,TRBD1,TGTGCCAGCAGCTTACTATCAGGGGGCCTCACAGATACGCAGTATTTT,CASSLLSGGLTDTQYF
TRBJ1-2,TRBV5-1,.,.,TGCGCCAGCAGCCCGCTCTCCGGGACTGAAGGCTACACCTTC,CASSPLSGTEGYTF
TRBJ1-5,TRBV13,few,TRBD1,TGTGCCAGCAGCAGGACAGGGGATCAGCCCCAGCATTTT,CASSRTGDQPQHF
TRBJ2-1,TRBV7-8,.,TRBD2,TGTGCCAGCAGCCGCCCGGCTAGCGGGAGCCACAATGAGCAGTTCTTC,CASSRPASGSHNEQFF
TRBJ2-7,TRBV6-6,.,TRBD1,TGTGCCAGCAGTTACCGCTCCGGGACAGGGGACTACGAGCAGTACTTC,CASSYRSGTGDYEQYF
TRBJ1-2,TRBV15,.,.,TGTGCCACCAGCAAAAGCCCGCAGCTTGGCGGCTATGGCTACACCTTC,CATSKSPQLGGYGYTF
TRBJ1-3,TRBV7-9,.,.,TGTGCCAGCAGCAGGGACCGTATCTCTGGAAACACCATATATTTT,CASSRDRISGNTIYF
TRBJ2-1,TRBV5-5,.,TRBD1,TGTGCCAGCAGCCGAGGACAGGTCAATGAGCAGTTCTTC,CASSRGQVNEQFF
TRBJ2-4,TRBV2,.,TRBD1,TGTGCCAGCACTAAAGAGACAGGGGCCCAAGCCAAAAACATTCAGTACTTC,CASTKETGAQAKNIQYF
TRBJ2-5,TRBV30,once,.,TGTGCCTGGAGTGCCGGAATAGAGACCCAGTACTTC,CAWSAGIETQYF
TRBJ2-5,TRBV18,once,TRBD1,TGTGCCAGCTCACCGACAGGGGGAGCGGAGACCCAGTACTTC,CASSPTGGAETQYF
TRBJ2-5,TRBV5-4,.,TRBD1,TGTGCCAGCAGCTCGGACAGGAAAGAGACCCAGTACTTC,CASSSDRKETQYF
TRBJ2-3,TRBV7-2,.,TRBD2,TGTGCCAGCAGCTCCCGGGGGGGAGATACGCAGTATTTT,CASSSRGGDTQYF
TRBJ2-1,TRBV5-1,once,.,TGCGCCAGCAGCTTGGGGGACACCACCTACAATGAGCAGTTCTTC,CASSLGDTTYNEQFF
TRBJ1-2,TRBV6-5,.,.,TGTGCCATCAGCGGGTTGGGCAGGGAAAGAGGCTACACCTTC,CAISGLGRERGYTF
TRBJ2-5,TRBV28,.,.,TGTGCCAGCAGTAACAGGGTTACCAGGCAGACCCAGTACTTC,CASSNRVTRQTQYF
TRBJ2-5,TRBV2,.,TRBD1,TGTGCCAGCAGTGAGGACAGGGCGGTAAAAGAGACCCAGTACTTC,CASSEDRAVKETQYF
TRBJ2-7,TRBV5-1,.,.,TGCGCCAGCAGCTCCAACAGGCCTGCCTACGAGCAGTACTTC,CASSSNRPAYEQYF
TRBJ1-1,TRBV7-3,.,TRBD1,TGTGCCAGCAGCTCCGGGACAGCGAACACTGAAGCTTTCTTT,CASSSGTANTEAFF
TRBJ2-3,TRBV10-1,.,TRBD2,TGCGCCAGCAGTGAGACCAAAGCGGGAGGGCCGGGCCCAGATACGCAGTATTTT,CASSETKAGGPGPDTQYF
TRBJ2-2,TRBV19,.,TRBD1,TGTGCCAGTAGTGTGGGACAGGGCTTCACCGGGGAGCTGTTTTTT,CASSVGQGFTGELFF
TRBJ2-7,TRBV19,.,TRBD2,TGTGCCAGTAGTATAGTAGCGGGAAACTCCTACGAGCAGTACTTC,CASSIVAGNSYEQYF
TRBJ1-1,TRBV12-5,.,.,TGTGCTAGTGGTTTGGAAGCGGACACTGAAGCTTTCTTT,CASGLEADTEAFF
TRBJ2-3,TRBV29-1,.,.,TGCAGCGTTGCTGGCACATTGGGCGATACGCAGTATTTT,CSVAGTLGDTQYF
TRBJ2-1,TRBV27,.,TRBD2,TGTGCCAGCAGTTTCAGGGCGGGAGGCTCCTACAATGAGCAGTTCTTC,CASSFRAGGSYNEQFF
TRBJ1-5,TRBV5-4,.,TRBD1,TGTGCCAGCAGCGACAGGGGGAGTCAGCCCCAGCATTTT,CASSDRGSQPQHF
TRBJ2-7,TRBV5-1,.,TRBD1,TGCGCCAGCAGCTCGGGACAGGGTCTCCACGAGCAGTACTTC,CASSSGQGLHEQYF
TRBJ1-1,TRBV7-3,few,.,TGTGCCAGCAGCTTAAGTTGGAACACTGAAGCTTTCTTT,CASSLSWNTEAFF
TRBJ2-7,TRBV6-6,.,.,TGTGCCAGCAGTTACTCCCGAAACTCCTACGAGCAGTACTTC,CASSYSRNSYEQYF
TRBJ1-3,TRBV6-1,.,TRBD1,TGTGCCAGCATGAGTAGGACAGGTGCTGGAAACACCATATATTTT,CASMSRTGAGNTIYF
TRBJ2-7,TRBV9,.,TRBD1,TGTGCCAGCAATCGACAGGGGGCCTACGAGCAGTACTTC,CASNRQGAYEQYF
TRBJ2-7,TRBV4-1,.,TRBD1,TGCGCCAGCAGCCAAGTCGGTTACGGACAGGGCCACGAGCAGTACTTC,CASSQVGYGQGHEQYF
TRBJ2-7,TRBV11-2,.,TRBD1,TGTGCCAGCAGCTTAGATCGGAGGACAGGGTCTGGAGAGTACTTC,CASSLDRRTGSGEYF
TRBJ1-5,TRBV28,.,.,TGTGCCAGCAGTTTAGTACTCGTACAGGGCACCCAGCCCCAGCATTTT,CASSLVLVQGTQPQHF
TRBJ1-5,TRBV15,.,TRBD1,TGTGCCACCAGCGGTGGGACAGGGGGCCTCTATCAGCCCCAGCATTTT,CATSGGTGGLYQPQHF
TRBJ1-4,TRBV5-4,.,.,TGTGCCAGCAGCTTGGTCAGCAATGAAAAACTGTTTTTT,CASSLVSNEKLFF
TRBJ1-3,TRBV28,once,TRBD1,TGTGCCAGCAGTCGGGACAGCAACTCTGGAAACACCATATATTTT,CASSRDSNSGNTIYF
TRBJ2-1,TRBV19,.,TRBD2,TGTGCCAGTAGTTTCGGTGGTAGCGGGCCGTACAATGAGCAGTTCTTC,CASSFGGSGPYNEQFF
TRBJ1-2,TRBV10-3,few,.,TGTGCCATCAGTGAGTCGGACTATGGCTACACCTTC,CAISESDYGYTF
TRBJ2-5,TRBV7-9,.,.,TGTGCCAGCAGCTTAAGTGGGGTCGCCGAGGCCCAGTACTTC,CASSLSGVAEAQYF
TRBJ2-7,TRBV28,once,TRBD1,TGTGCCAGCAGCTCAGGACAGGGCGGCGAGCAGTACTTC,CASSSGQGGEQYF
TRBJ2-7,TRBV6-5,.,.,TGTGCCAGCAGTTACTCTTTTACAGCCACCTCCTACGAGCAGTACTTC,CASSYSFTATSYEQYF
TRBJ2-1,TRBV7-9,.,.,TGTGCGCTGGGACTTTACAATGAGCAGTTCTTC,CALGLYNEQFF
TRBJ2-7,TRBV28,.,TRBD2,TGTGCCAGCAGTCCCACCGGGGCTAGCGGAGCCTACGAGCAGTACTTC,CASSPTGASGAYEQYF
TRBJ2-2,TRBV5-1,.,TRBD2,TGCGCCAGCAGCTTGGAGACTAGCGGGAGAAGAACCGGGGAGCTGTTTTTT,CASSLETSGRRTGELFF
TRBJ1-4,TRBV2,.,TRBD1,TGTGCCAGCAGCGTCGAGGGACAGGGGGCCGGTGATGAAAAACTGTTTTTT,CASSVEGQGAGDEKLFF
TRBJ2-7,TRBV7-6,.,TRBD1,TGTGCCAGCAGCTTAGTACCCGGGACAGGGGGCTACGAGCAGTACTTC,CASSLVPGTGGYEQYF
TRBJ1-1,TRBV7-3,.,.,TGTGCCAGCAGCTTACGGCAGGGTTACACTGAAGCTTTCTTT,CASSLRQGYTEAFF
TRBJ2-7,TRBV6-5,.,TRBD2,TGTGCCAGCAGTTTCGCTAGCGGGTGGGACGAGCAGTACTTC,CASSFASGWDEQYF
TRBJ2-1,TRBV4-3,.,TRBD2,TGCGCCAGCAGCCAACGGACTAGCGGGACCGATGAGCAGTTCTTC,CASSQRTSGTDEQFF
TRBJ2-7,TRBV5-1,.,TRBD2,TGCGCCAGCAGCCTAGGGACGGGAGGCACCTACGAGCAGTACTTC,CASSLGTGGTYEQYF
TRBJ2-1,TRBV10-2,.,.,TGCGCCAGCAGTGAGAGCCTAGTTATTAACAATGAGCAGTTCTTC,CASSESLVINNEQFF
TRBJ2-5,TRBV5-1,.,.,TGCGCCAGCAGCTTGGCCCAGGCTCAAGAGACCCAGTACTTC,CASSLAQAQETQYF
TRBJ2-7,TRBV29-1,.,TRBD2,TGCAGCGTCCTTGGGACTAGCGGGATGTACGAGCAGTACTTC,CSVLGTSGMYEQYF